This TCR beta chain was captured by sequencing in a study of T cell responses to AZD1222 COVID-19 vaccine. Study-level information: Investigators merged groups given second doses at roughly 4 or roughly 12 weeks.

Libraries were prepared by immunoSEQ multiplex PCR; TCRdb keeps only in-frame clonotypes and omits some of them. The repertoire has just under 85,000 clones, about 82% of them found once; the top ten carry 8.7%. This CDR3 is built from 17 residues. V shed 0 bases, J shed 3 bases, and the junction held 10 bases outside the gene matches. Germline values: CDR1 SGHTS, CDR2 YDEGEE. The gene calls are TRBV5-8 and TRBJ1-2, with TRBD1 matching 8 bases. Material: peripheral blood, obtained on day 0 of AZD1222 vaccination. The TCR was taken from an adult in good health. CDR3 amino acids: CASSLGTGLYSDYGYTF. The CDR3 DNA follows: TGTGCCAGCAGCTTGGGGACAGGGTTATATAGCGACTATGGCTACACCTTC.